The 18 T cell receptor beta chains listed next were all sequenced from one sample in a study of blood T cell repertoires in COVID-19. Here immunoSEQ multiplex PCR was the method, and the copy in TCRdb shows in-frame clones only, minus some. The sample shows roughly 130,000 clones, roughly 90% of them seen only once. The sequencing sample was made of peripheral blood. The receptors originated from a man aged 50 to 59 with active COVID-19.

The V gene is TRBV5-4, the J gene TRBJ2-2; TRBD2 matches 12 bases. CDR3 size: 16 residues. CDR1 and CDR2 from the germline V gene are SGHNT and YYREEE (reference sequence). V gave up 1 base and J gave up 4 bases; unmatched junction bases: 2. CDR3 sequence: CASSLSSGRATGELFF. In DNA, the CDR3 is TGTGCCAGCAGCTTGTCTAGCGGGAGGGCCACCGGGGAGCTGTTTTTT. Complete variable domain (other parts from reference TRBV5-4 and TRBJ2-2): ETGVTQSPTHLIKTRGQQVTLRCSSQSGHNTVSWYQQALGQGPQFIFQYYREEENGRGNFPPRFSGLQFPNYSSELNVNALELDDSALYLCASSLSSGRATGELFFGEGSRLTVL.

This chain's CDR3 is CASSESFRGGDTEAFF. The CDR3 DNA follows: TGTGCCAGCAGTGAATCATTCCGGGGAGGGGACACTGAAGCTTTCTTT. V usage is TRBV6-1 and J usage is TRBJ1-1; tentatively, D is TRBD1 (5 bases). CDR3 length equals 16 residues. Germline V gene lookup returns CDR1 MNHNS and CDR2 SASEGT. Between the trimmed V and J ends, which lost 2 bases and 3 bases, there was a span of 16 bases.

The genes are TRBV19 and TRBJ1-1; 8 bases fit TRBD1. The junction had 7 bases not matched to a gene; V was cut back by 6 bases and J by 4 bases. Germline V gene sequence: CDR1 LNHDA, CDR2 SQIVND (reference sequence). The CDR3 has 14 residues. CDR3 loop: CASSLDRVSTEAFF. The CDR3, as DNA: TGTGCCAGTAGCCTGGACAGGGTGAGCACTGAAGCTTTCTTT.

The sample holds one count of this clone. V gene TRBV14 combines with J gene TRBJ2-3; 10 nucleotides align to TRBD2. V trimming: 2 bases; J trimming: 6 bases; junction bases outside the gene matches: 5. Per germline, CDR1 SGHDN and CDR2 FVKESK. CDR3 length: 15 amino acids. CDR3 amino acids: CASSQTSGRDDTQYF. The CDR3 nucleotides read TGTGCCAGCAGCCAAACCAGCGGGAGGGACGATACGCAGTATTTT.

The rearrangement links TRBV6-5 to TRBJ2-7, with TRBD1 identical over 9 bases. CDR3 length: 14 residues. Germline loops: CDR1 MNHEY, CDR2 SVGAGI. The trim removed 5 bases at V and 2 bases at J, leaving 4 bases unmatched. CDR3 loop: CASSTRDRAYEQYV. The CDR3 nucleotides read TGTGCCAGCAGTACCCGGGACAGGGCCTACGAGCAGTACGTC.

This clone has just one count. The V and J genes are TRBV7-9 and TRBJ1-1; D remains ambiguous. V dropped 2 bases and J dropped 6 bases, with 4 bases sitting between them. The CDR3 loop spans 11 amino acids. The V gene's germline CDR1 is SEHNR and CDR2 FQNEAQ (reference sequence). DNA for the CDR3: TGTGCCAGCAGCTTAACAGCTGAAGCTTTCTTT. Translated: CASSLTAEAFF.

CDR3 sequence reads: CASSAAGTGASAFF. CDR3 sequence (DNA): TGTGCCAGCAGCGCGGCCGGGACAGGCGCCTCAGCTTTCTTT. This chain connects TRBV9 to TRBJ1-1; 8 bases fit TRBD1. V dropped 3 bases and J dropped 10; count of bases not matched to a gene: 11. The CDR3 is 14 residues long. From germline, CDR1 is SGDLS and CDR2 YYNGEE.

The CDR3 spells CASNDRVVQPQHF. CDR3 sequence (DNA): TGTGCCAGCAACGACAGGGTAGTCCAGCCCCAGCATTTT. The rearrangement joins TRBV19 to TRBJ1-5; 7 bases align to TRBD1. CDR3 size: 13 residues. After removal of 9 bases from V and 7 bases from J, the junction contained 9 bases not matched to a gene. The V gene's germline CDR1 is LNHDA and CDR2 SQIVND (reference sequence).

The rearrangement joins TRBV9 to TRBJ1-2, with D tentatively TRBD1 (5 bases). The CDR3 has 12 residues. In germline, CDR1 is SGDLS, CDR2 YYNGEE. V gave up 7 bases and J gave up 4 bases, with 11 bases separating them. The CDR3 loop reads CASGDRFYGYTF. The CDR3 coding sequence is TGTGCCAGCGGAGACAGATTCTATGGCTACACCTTC. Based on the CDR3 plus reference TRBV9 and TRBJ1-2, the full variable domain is DSGVTQTPKHLITATGQRVTLRCSPRSGDLSVYWYQQSLDQGLQFLIQYYNGEERAKGNILERFSAQQFPDLHSELNLSSLELGDSALYFCASGDRFYGYTFGSGTRLTVV.

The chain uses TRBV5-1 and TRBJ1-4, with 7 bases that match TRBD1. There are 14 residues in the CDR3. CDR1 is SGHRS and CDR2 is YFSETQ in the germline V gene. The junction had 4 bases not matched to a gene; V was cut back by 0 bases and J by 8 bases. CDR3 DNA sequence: TGCGCCAGCAGCTTGGACAGGGGAGGAGAAAAACTGTTTTTT. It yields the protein CASSLDRGGEKLFF.

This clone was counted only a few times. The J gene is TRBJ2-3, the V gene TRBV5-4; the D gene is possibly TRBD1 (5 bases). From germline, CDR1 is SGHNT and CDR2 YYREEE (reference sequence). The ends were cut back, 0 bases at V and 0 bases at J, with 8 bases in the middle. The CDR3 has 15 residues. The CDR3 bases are TGTGCCAGCAGCTTGGGGGGCCTGAGCACAGATACGCAGTATTTT. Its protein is CASSLGGLSTDTQYF.

The CDR3 DNA sequence: TGCGCCAGCAGCCAAGCCTCTAGCGGGAGAGCCTATGGGAATGAGCAGTTCTTC. Protein sequence: CASSQASSGRAYGNEQFF. This chain uses TRBV4-1 with TRBJ2-1; 10 bases line up with TRBD2. The CDR3 is 18 residues long. Germline values: CDR1 MGHRA, CDR2 YSYEKL. Trimming removed 1 base from V and 7 bases from J; junction bases left unmatched: 13.

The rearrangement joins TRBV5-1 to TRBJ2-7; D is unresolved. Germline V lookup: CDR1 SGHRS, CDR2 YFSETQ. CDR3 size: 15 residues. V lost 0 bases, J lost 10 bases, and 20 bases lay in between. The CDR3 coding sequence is TGCGCCAGCAGCTTGGACCCCGCCAACTCCTTCCTTCAGTACTTC. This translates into CASSLDPANSFLQYF.

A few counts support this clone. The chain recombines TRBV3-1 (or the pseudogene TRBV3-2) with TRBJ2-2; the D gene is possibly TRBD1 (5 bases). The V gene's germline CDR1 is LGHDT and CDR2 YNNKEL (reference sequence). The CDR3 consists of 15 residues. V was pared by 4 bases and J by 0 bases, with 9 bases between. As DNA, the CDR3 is TGTGCCAGCAGCCTATCGGACACGAACACCGGGGAGCTGTTTTTT. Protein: CASSLSDTNTGELFF.

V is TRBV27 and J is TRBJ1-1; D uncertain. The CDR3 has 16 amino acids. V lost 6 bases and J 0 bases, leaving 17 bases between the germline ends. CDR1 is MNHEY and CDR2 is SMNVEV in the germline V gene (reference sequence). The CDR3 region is CASRPIGGGLNTEAFF. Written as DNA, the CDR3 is TGTGCCAGCAGGCCCATAGGCGGAGGATTGAACACTGAAGCTTTCTTT.

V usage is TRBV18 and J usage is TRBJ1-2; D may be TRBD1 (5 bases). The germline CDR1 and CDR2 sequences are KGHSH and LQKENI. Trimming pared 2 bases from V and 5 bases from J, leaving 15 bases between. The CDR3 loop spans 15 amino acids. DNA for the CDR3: TGTGCCAGCTCACCATCGGGGGGACTGCAGTATGGCTACACCTTC. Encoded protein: CASSPSGGLQYGYTF.

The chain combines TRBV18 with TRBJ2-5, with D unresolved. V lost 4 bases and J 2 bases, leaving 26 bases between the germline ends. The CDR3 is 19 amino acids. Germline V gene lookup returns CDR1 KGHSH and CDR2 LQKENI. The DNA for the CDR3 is TGTGCCAGCTCACATTTAAGCCTCTGCGGCGTCGACCGGCAAGAGACCCAGTACTTC. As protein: CASSHLSLCGVDRQETQYF. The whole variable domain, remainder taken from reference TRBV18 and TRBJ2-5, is NAGVMQNPRHLVRRRGQEARLRCSPMKGHSHVYWYRQLPEEGLKFMVYLQKENIIDESGMPKERFSAEFPKEGPSILRIQQVVRGDSAAYFCASSHLSLCGVDRQETQYFGPGTRLLVL.

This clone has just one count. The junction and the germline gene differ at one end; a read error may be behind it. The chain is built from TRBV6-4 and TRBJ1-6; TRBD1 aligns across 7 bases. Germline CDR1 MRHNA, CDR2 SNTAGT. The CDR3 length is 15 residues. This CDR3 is CASSLNWDRNSSLHF. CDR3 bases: TGTGCCAGCAGTCTGAATTGGGACAGAAATTCATCCCTCCACTTT.